One sample yielded the 29 T cell receptor beta chains listed below, sequenced in a study of shared clonotypes between healthy human individuals. Method: immunoSEQ multiplex PCR; TCRdb's copy keeps in-frame clones and lacks some. The repertoire holds roughly 570,000 clones, with roughly 98% as singletons. Terminally differentiated effector memory CD45RA+ cells were excluded by CCR7 positive selection of CD45RO-negative cells. The sequencing sample was made of naive CD8+ T cells sorted from blood. These receptors originate from a young man in good health.

The gene calls are TRBV28 and TRBJ2-7, with D perhaps matching TRBD1 (5 bases). The V end lost 1 base, the J end lost 0 bases, and 7 bases lay between the germline ends. The germline CDR1 and CDR2 sequences are MDHEN and SYDVKM. The CDR3 loop spans 14 amino acids. CDR3 sequence (DNA): TGTGCCAGCAGTTTATTCAGGGTCTCCTACGAGCAGTACTTC. Translated: CASSLFRVSYEQYF.

This chain uses TRBV28 with TRBJ2-2, with 7 bases that match TRBD2. The V and J ends lost 6 bases and 1 base, in that order; junction bases with no gene match: 14. The CDR3 runs 18 residues. The germline V gene has CDR1 MDHEN and CDR2 SYDVKM. The CDR3 loop is CASSNLYLAVRNTGELFF. CDR3 coding DNA: TGTGCCAGCAGCAACCTTTACCTAGCGGTGAGGAACACCGGGGAGCTGTTTTTT.

The V and J genes are TRBV9 and TRBJ1-5; 8 positions agree with TRBD1. This CDR3 is 14 amino acids long. J lost 6 bases, V lost 0 bases, and 2 bases had no gene match. Germline lookup yields CDR1 SGDLS and CDR2 YYNGEE. In nucleotides, the CDR3 is TGTGCCAGCAGCGTAGGAACAGGGGGTCAGCCCCAGCATTTT. This translates into CASSVGTGGQPQHF. Full variable domain (remainder filled in from reference TRBV9 and TRBJ1-5): DSGVTQTPKHLITATGQRVTLRCSPRSGDLSVYWYQQSLDQGLQFLIQYYNGEERAKGNILERFSAQQFPDLHSELNLSSLELGDSALYFCASSVGTGGQPQHFGDGTRLSIL.

V is TRBV4-1 and J is TRBJ1-3; no clear D. Per germline, CDR1 MGHRA and CDR2 YSYEKL. V was cut by 4 bases and J by 0 bases, with 7 bases left in between. The CDR3 covers 14 residues. The CDR3 bases are TGCGCCAGCAGCCTGGGGAACTCTGGAAACACCATATATTTT. It codes for CASSLGNSGNTIYF.

The V gene is TRBV5-1, the J gene TRBJ2-1; 9 nucleotides align to TRBD1. With V trimmed by 2 bases and J by 6 bases, 6 bases remained unmatched. In germline, CDR1 is SGHRS, CDR2 YFSETQ. The CDR3 totals 15 residues. CDR3: CASSFFGDRVNEQFF. DNA of the CDR3: TGCGCCAGCAGCTTCTTTGGGGACAGGGTCAATGAGCAGTTCTTC.

This sequence joins TRBV27 and TRBJ1-5; 12 positions agree with TRBD1. The length of the CDR3 is 18 residues. Trimming removed 4 bases from V and 3 bases from J; junction bases left unmatched: 10. Germline V gene data show CDR1 as MNHEY and CDR2 as SMNVEV (reference sequence). Written as DNA, the CDR3 is TGTGCCAGCAGTTCCCTAGGGACAGGGGGCCCTTTCAATCAGCCCCAGCATTTT. Its translation is CASSSLGTGGPFNQPQHF.

The CDR3 nucleotides are TGTGCCAGCAGTGAAGGGATCACAAAGAACACCGGGGAGCTGTTTTTT. Translation gives CASSEGITKNTGELFF. The chain uses TRBV2 and TRBJ2-2; D is unclear. Per the germline V gene, CDR1 is SNHLY and CDR2 is FYNNEI. This CDR3 comprises 16 residues. The ends were cut back, 1 base at V and 1 base at J, with 10 bases in the middle. The whole variable domain, filled in from reference TRBV2 and TRBJ2-2, reads EPEVTQTPSHQVTQMGQEVILRCVPISNHLYFYWYRQILGQKVEFLVSFYNNEISEKSEIFDDQFSVERPDGSNFTLKIRSTKLEDSAMYFCASSEGITKNTGELFFGEGSRLTVL.

The chain is built from TRBV11-3 and TRBJ2-1; 9 positions agree with TRBD2. From germline, CDR1 is SGHNT and CDR2 YENEEA. This CDR3 is built from 16 residues. Trimming at V came to 5 bases and at J to 5 bases, leaving 10 bases not matched to a gene. The CDR3 loop is CASSPRTSEINNEQFF. Written as DNA, the CDR3 is TGTGCCAGCAGCCCAAGGACTAGCGAGATTAACAATGAGCAGTTCTTC.

This CDR3 is CASSQDRGVNQPQHF. The CDR3 nucleotides are TGTGCCAGCAGCCAAGATCGAGGGGTCAATCAGCCCCAGCATTTT. The chain uses TRBV4-2 and TRBJ1-5; TRBD1 is a possible D gene (5 bases). Trimming shortened V by 0 bases and J by 3 bases, and 9 bases separated the two germline ends. The length of the CDR3 is 15 residues. CDR1 is LGHNA and CDR2 is YNFKEQ in the germline V gene.

The chain has TRBV25-1 and TRBJ1-1, with a tentative D call TRBD1 (5 bases). The CDR3 contains 16 residues. Trimming left V 4 bases short and J 0 bases short, with 15 bases between. In germline, CDR1 is MGHDK, CDR2 SYGVNS. CDR3 sequence (DNA): TGTGCCAGCAGTGGTCAGGGTTCCGTCCTGAACACTGAAGCTTTCTTT. Amino acid sequence: CASSGQGSVLNTEAFF.

This clone occurred once. The V call is TRBV7-8, the J call TRBJ2-6; unclear D gene. Germline V lookup: CDR1 SGHVS, CDR2 FQNEAQ. Trimming took off 9 bases at V and 0 bases at J, with 21 bases between the two ends. The CDR3 extends over 18 amino acids. CDR3 amino acids: CASLPRATLVSGANVLTF. DNA for the CDR3: TGTGCCAGTTTACCCCGAGCGACACTCGTCTCTGGGGCCAACGTCCTGACTTTC. Variable domain in full (rest from reference TRBV7-8 and TRBJ2-6): GAGVSQSPRYKVAKRGQDVALRCDPISGHVSLFWYQQALGQGPEFLTYFQNEAQLDKSGLPSDRFFAERPEGSVSTLKIQRTQQEDSAVYLCASLPRATLVSGANVLTFGAGSRLTVL.

The J gene is TRBJ2-7, the V gene TRBV27, with TRBD2 matching 9 bases. Germline trimming cut 3 bases from V and 3 bases from J; bases unmatched to any gene: 12. Germline V gene sequence: CDR1 MNHEY, CDR2 SMNVEV (reference sequence). The CDR3 runs to 17 residues. Written as DNA, the CDR3 is TGTGCCAGCAGTTTCCGGCGGGAGGGCCGGGACAACTACGAGCAGTACTTC. Protein sequence: CASSFRREGRDNYEQYF.

The J gene is TRBJ2-4, the V gene TRBV5-4; 8 nucleotides agree with TRBD1. CDR3 length: 18 amino acids. Germline V gives CDR1 SGHNT, CDR2 YYREEE (reference sequence). J was trimmed by 6 bases and V by 4 bases; bases with no gene match: 18. CDR3 sequence: CASSEGQGAPLGRNIQYF. The DNA of the CDR3 is TGTGCCAGCAGCGAGGGGCAGGGGGCCCCCCTAGGCCGAAACATTCAGTACTTC.

The genes are TRBV2 and TRBJ1-2, with D perhaps TRBD1 (6 bases). This CDR3 spans 14 amino acids. V was cut by 0 bases and J by 3 bases, with 8 bases left in between. In germline, CDR1 is SNHLY, CDR2 FYNNEI. The CDR3 DNA reads as TGTGCCAGCAGTGAAGCGGACAGCCACTATGGCTACACCTTC. It specifies CASSEADSHYGYTF. The whole variable domain, remainder taken from reference TRBV2 and TRBJ1-2, is EPEVTQTPSHQVTQMGQEVILRCVPISNHLYFYWYRQILGQKVEFLVSFYNNEISEKSEIFDDQFSVERPDGSNFTLKIRSTKLEDSAMYFCASSEADSHYGYTFGSGTRLTVV.

Details on this clone: A junction boundary mismatches the germline segment, possibly from a read error. The chain links TRBV5-4 to TRBJ1-2, with 8 bases lining up with TRBD1. Germline lookup yields CDR1 SGHNT and CDR2 YYREEE (reference sequence). This CDR3 has 12 residues. In DNA, the CDR3 is TGTGCCAGCAGCTCTGACAGGGGACTTGCCTCCTTC. Translating gives CASSSDRGLASF.

This clone is a singleton in its sample. CDR3 in amino acids: CASSIGSTSYEQYF. The CDR3 bases are TGTGCCAGTAGTATCGGCAGCACCTCCTACGAGCAGTACTTC. V is TRBV19 and J is TRBJ2-7; D remains ambiguous. Per the germline V gene, CDR1 is LNHDA and CDR2 is SQIVND (reference sequence). The length of the CDR3 is 14 residues. Deletions cut 3 bases from V and 0 bases from J, with 9 bases between.

This rearrangement joins TRBV9 to TRBJ2-2; possible D gene TRBD1, 6 bases. The V gene lost 0 bases and the J gene lost 5 bases, with 8 bases spanning the gap. From germline, CDR1 is SGDLS and CDR2 YYNGEE. CDR3 length: 14 residues. The CDR3 bases are TGTGCCAGCAGCGTAGTGGGGGCGACCGGGGAGCTGTTTTTT. As protein: CASSVVGATGELFF.

The chain recombines TRBV27 with TRBJ1-2; a possible D gene is TRBD1 (5 bases). With 3 bases removed from V and 8 bases from J, the gap between germline ends came to 13 bases. From germline, CDR1 is MNHEY and CDR2 SMNVEV (reference sequence). The CDR3 is 13 amino acids. CDR3 sequence: CASSFSRAGGYTF. CDR3 nucleotide sequence: TGTGCCAGCAGTTTCTCCAGGGCTGGAGGCTACACCTTC.

The genes are TRBV2 and TRBJ1-2; unclear D gene. This CDR3 is built from 14 residues. V dropped 7 bases and J dropped 3 bases, with 15 bases sitting between them. CDR1 is SNHLY, CDR2 FYNNEI, per germline. The CDR3 nucleotides are TGTGCCAGCATAATCGCATCAAGGGACTATGGCTACACCTTC. This encodes CASIIASRDYGYTF.

CDR3 in amino acids: CSVDRVGNTEAFF. The DNA of the CDR3 is TGCAGCGTTGATCGAGTAGGGAACACTGAAGCTTTCTTT. V and J are TRBV29-1 and TRBJ1-1; no firm D call. The V and J ends lost 3 bases and 1 base respectively, with 9 bases between them. In germline, CDR1 is SQVTM, CDR2 ANQGSEA. The CDR3 loop spans 13 amino acids. The full variable domain, its missing parts supplied by reference TRBV29-1 and TRBJ1-1, is SAVISQKPSRDICQRGTSLTIQCQVDSQVTMMFWYRQQPGQSLTLIATANQGSEATYESGFVIDKFPISRPNLTFSTLTVSNMSPEDSSIYLCSVDRVGNTEAFFGQGTRLTVV.

The chain carries TRBV6-5 and TRBJ2-1; possibly TRBD1 for D (6 bases). This CDR3 is 14 amino acids long. V lost 0 bases, J lost 4 bases, and 7 bases lay in between. Germline CDR1 is MNHEY and CDR2 is SVGAGI. The CDR3 sequence is CASSYSGAYNEQFF. The CDR3 coding sequence is TGTGCCAGCAGTTACTCGGGGGCTTACAATGAGCAGTTCTTC.

The J gene is TRBJ2-7, the V gene TRBV7-2; 8 bases align to TRBD1. J lost 4 bases, V lost 5 bases, and 10 bases had no gene match. The CDR3 contains 15 residues. Per the germline V gene, CDR1 is SGHTA and CDR2 is FQGNSA. CDR3: CASSGKDRVQYEQYF. CDR3 sequence (DNA): TGTGCCAGCAGCGGGAAGGACAGGGTGCAGTACGAGCAGTACTTC. Together with reference TRBV7-2 and TRBJ2-7, the CDR3 gives the full variable domain: GAGVSQSPSNKVTEKGKDVELRCDPISGHTALYWYRQSLGQGLEFLIYFQGNSAPDKSGLPSDRFSAERTGGSVSTLTIQRTQQEDSAVYLCASSGKDRVQYEQYFGPGTRLTVT.

The CDR3 is CSVGSPNTGELFF. The CDR3 DNA is TGCAGCGTTGGCAGCCCGAACACCGGGGAGCTGTTTTTT. V gene TRBV29-1 combines with J gene TRBJ2-2; D gene unclear. V dropped 4 bases and J dropped 0 bases, with 6 bases sitting between them. Germline-derived CDR1 and CDR2 are SQVTM and ANQGSEA. The CDR3 runs 13 residues.

Comment on this clone: Other nucleotide sequences in the sample specify the same CDR3. This chain links TRBV27 with TRBJ1-4, with D perhaps TRBD1 (6 bases). Germline assignment: CDR1 MNHEY and CDR2 SMNVEV (reference sequence). Trimming removed 1 base from V and 8 bases from J, with 11 bases in between. The CDR3 totals 14 residues. The CDR3 nucleotides are TGTGCCAGCAGTTTATTGGGGGCTGAGGAAAAACTGTTTTTT. Protein product: CASSLLGAEEKLFF.

The chain is built from TRBV14 and TRBJ2-5; D gene uncertain. Trimming took 6 bases from V and 5 from J, leaving 10 bases between them. Germline V CDR1 and CDR2: SGHDN, FVKESK. The length of the CDR3 is 12 residues. DNA for the CDR3: TGTGCCAGCAGACGCGAGACCGAGACCCAGTACTTC. Translating it yields CASRRETETQYF.

V and J are TRBV19 and TRBJ2-1, with 10 bases matching TRBD2. The germline V gene has CDR1 LNHDA and CDR2 SQIVND (reference sequence). Losses at the gene ends were 5 bases for V and 4 bases for J; bases not matched to a gene: 2. The length of the CDR3 is 14 residues. CDR3 DNA: TGTGCCAGTAGTGCAGCGGGAGGGTACAATGAGCAGTTCTTC. This translates into CASSAAGGYNEQFF.

This clone came up once. This rearrangement joins TRBV2 to TRBJ2-7, with D uncertain. Trimming removed 7 bases from V and 2 bases from J, with 9 bases in between. Germline V gene sequence: CDR1 SNHLY, CDR2 FYNNEI. The CDR3 is made up of 12 amino acids. The CDR3 sequence: CASIGAAYEQYF. The CDR3 coding sequence is TGTGCCAGCATAGGAGCAGCCTACGAGCAGTACTTC.

This clone was seen a single time. This chain's CDR3 is CASSYSNTAYEQYF. CDR3 DNA sequence: TGTGCCAGCAGTTACTCGAACACCGCCTACGAGCAGTACTTC. The genes are TRBV6-5 and TRBJ2-7, with no clear D. CDR3 length: 14 residues. Germline lookup yields CDR1 MNHEY and CDR2 SVGAGI. Trimming removed 0 bases at V and 2 bases at J, with 8 bases between.

The chain employs TRBV7-8 and TRBJ2-7, with 8 bases matching TRBD1. The ends lost 5 bases at V and 5 bases at J; junction bases unmatched: 11. CDR3 size: 15 residues. Germline V gene lookup returns CDR1 SGHVS and CDR2 FQNEAQ. CDR3: CASSLFSDRVNEQYF. CDR3 nucleotide sequence: TGTGCCAGCAGCCTCTTTTCGGACAGGGTAAACGAGCAGTACTTC.